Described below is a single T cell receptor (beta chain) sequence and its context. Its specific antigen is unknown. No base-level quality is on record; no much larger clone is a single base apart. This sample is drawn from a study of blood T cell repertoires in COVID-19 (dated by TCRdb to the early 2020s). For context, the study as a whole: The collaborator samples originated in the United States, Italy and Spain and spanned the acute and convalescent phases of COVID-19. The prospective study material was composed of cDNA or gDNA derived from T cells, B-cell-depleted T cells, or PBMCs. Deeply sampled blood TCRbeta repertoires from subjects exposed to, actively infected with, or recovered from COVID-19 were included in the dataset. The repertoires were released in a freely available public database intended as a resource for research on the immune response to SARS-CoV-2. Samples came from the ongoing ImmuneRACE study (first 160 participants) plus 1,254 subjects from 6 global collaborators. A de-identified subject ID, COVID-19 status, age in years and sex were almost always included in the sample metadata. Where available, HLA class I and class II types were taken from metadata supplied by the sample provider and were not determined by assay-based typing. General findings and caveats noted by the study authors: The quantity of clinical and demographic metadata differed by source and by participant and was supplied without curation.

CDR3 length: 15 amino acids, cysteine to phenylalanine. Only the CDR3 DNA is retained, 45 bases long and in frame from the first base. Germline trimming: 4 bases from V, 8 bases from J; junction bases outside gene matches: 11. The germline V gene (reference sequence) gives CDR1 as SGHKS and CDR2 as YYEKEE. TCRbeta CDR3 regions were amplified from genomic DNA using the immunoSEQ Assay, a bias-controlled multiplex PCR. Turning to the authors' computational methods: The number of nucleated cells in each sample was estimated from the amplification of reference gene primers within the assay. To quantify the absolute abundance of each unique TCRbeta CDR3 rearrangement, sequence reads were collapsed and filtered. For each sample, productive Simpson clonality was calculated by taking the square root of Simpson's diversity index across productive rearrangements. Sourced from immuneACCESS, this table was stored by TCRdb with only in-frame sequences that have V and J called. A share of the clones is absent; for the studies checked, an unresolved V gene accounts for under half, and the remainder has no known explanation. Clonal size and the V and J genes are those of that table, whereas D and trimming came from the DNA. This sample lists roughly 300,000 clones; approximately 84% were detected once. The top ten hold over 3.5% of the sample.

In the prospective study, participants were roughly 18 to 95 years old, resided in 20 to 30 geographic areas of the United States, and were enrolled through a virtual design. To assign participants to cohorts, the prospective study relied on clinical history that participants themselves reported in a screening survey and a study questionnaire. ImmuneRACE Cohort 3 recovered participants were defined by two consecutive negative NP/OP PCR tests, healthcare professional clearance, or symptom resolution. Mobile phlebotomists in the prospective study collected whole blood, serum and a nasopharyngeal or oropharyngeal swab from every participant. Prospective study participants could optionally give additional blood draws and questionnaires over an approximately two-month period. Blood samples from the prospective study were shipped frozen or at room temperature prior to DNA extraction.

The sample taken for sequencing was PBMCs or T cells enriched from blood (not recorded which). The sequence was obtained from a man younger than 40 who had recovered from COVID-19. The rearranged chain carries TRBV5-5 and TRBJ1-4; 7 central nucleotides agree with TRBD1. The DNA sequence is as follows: TGTGCCAGCAGCATACGACAGGGCCCCAAGGAAAAACTGTTTTTT. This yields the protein CASSIRQGPKEKLFF.